This T cell receptor beta chain was captured in a study of CD8+ T cells in alopecia areata. Notes on this clone: The antigen is unknown.

CDR1 and CDR2 from the germline V gene are MNHNY and SVGAGI (reference sequence). V lost 6 bases and J lost 7, with 10 bases in between. CDR3 length: 11 amino acids. cDNA reverse transcribed from extracted RNA served as the sequencing template. Profiling relied on immunoSEQ multiplex PCR, and the TCRdb table lists in-frame clones only, not all of them. The table shows roughly 200,000 clones, with 50% to 65% occurring only once. Described treatment: oral pan-JAK inhibitor, 5-10 mg twice daily. Notes on the study in general: Scalp clonality decreased significantly with tofacitinib, and so did expanded CD8+ clones among the top 100. In scalp and blood during tofacitinib, many expanded lesional clones persisted.

The genes are TRBV6-6 and TRBJ2-7; TRBD2 might be the D (5 bases). The clonotype was recovered from a human donor with alopecia areata. Sequencing was performed on CD8+ T cells sorted from blood, taken at week 24, from a patient treated with tofacitinib. The CDR3: CASSDTGEQYF. CDR3 nucleotide sequence: TGTGCCAGCAGCGACACGGGGGAGCAGTACTTC.